The 6 T cell receptor beta chains below were found in one sample sequenced in a study of blood T cell repertoires in COVID-19. Profiled with immunoSEQ multiplex PCR; TCRdb holds only in-frame clones, not every one. The table lists some 320,000 clones, roughly 86% of them singletons. The specimen sequenced was peripheral blood. The receptors were sampled from a woman in her twenties or thirties with COVID-19, enrolled during active disease.

The chain couples TRBV9 to TRBJ1-2; TRBD1 might be the D (6 bases). Trimming left V 4 bases short and J 6 bases short, with 22 bases between. The germline V gene encodes CDR1 SGDLS and CDR2 YYNGEE. The CDR3 totals 16 residues. This chain's CDR3 is CASSSGVIRSPHGYTF. In DNA form, the CDR3 reads TGTGCCAGCAGCTCAGGGGTGATACGTTCCCCTCATGGCTACACCTTC.

V is TRBV3-1 (or the pseudogene TRBV3-2) and J is TRBJ1-1; 7 bases agree with TRBD1. This CDR3 has 14 residues. CDR1 LGHDT and CDR2 YNNKEL come from the germline V gene (reference sequence). After removal of 6 bases from V and 2 bases from J, the junction contained 6 bases not matched to a gene. The DNA of the CDR3 is TGTGCCAGCAGACGACAGGGTCTAAACACTGAAGCTTTCTTT. This gives the protein CASRRQGLNTEAFF.

A note on this clone: This CDR3 is also generated by other DNA sequences in the sample. The genes are TRBV6-1 and TRBJ2-3; perhaps TRBD1 as D (5 bases). Deletions cut 2 bases from V and 3 bases from J, with 6 bases between. Germline CDR1 is MNHNS and CDR2 is SASEGT. This CDR3 spans 13 amino acids. This chain's CDR3 is CASSEQGTDTQYF. CDR3 in DNA: TGTGCCAGCAGTGAACAGGGTACAGATACGCAGTATTTT.

The chain employs TRBV28 and TRBJ1-2; 9 bases match TRBD1. This CDR3 is 13 amino acids long. V was pared by 5 bases and J by 7 bases, with 5 bases of the junction left unmatched. Per germline, CDR1 MDHEN and CDR2 SYDVKM. The CDR3 loop is CASSGGQGAGYTF. The CDR3, as DNA: TGTGCCAGCAGTGGGGGACAGGGCGCTGGCTACACCTTC.

CDR3 nucleotide sequence: TGTGCCAGCCTGACAGACAGGGGCACTGAAGCTTTCTTT. Protein: CASLTDRGTEAFF. The V call is TRBV2, the J call TRBJ1-1, with 8 bases that match TRBD1. The CDR3 length is 13 residues. CDR1 and CDR2 from the germline V gene are SNHLY and FYNNEI. With 8 bases clipped from V and 4 bases from J, the junction kept 6 bases outside the gene matches.

CDR3 amino acids: CASSLLTGTEQYF. The DNA for the CDR3 is TGTGCCAGCAGTTTGTTGACAGGGACCGAGCAGTACTTC. This rearrangement joins TRBV28 to TRBJ2-7, with TRBD1 matching 7 bases. V was pared by 3 bases and J by 6 bases, with 5 bases of the junction left unmatched. Germline loops: CDR1 MDHEN, CDR2 SYDVKM. This CDR3 is built from 13 residues.